A selection of T cell receptor beta chains follows, all from one sample in a study of T cells after yellow fever vaccination. TCRdb independently ran MiXCR on the 5' RACE reads; one entry per CDR3 protein. Here the sample spans 250,000 or so distinct CDR3 sequences, 5.5% to 8.5% being singletons. Sample: CD4+ T cells sorted from PBMCs, taken on the day of the yellow fever booster vaccination. The source is a man between 25 and 39 years old who received the YFV17D yellow fever vaccine. Both conserved end residues are part of each CDR3. The order of the fields is J gene, V gene, CDR3 protein.

TRBJ2-2 TRBV10-1 CASSVDPTGELFF
TRBJ2-7 TRBV5-5 CASSPGTGHYEQYF
TRBJ1-1 TRBV4-1 CASSLFSQGMNTEAFF
TRBJ1-3 TRBV20-1 CSARTPGNTIYF
TRBJ2-3 TRBV5-4 CASSSTSGNADTQYF
TRBJ2-1 TRBV5-1 CASSTDPPGSYNEQFF
TRBJ1-4 TRBV7-2 CASSPGRGETLFF
TRBJ2-2 TRBV2 CASSAGTSGNTGELFF
TRBJ1-3 TRBV7-9 CATPLASGNTIYF
TRBJ2-7 TRBV20-1 CSARERWGSKQYF
TRBJ2-3 TRBV2 CASSDRGLAGVDTQYF
TRBJ2-1 TRBV19 CASSIASSRGEQFF
TRBJ2-7 TRBV30 CAWSVQEMGGYF
TRBJ2-7 TRBV20-1 CSAKYGGGAYEQYF
TRBJ2-7 TRBV7-2 CASSLSPGDYEQYF
TRBJ2-3 TRBV5-5 CASGPGPPDTQYF
TRBJ2-1 TRBV14 CASSPRTSGRQFF
TRBJ1-1 TRBV20-1 CSATHSMNTEAFF
TRBJ2-5 TRBV10-2 CASSVEASGEETQYF
TRBJ2-2 TRBV27 CASSLGRRTGELFF
TRBJ2-5 TRBV29-1 CSVDPTGTVGTQYF
TRBJ2-5 TRBV20-1 CSAREAATQYF
TRBJ1-3 TRBV5-1 CASSLLFGTTSGNTIYF
TRBJ2-3 TRBV29-1 CSVEEKARDTQYF
TRBJ1-2 TRBV6-1 CASSKTGSHGYTF
TRBJ1-1 TRBV19 CASTPRGAEAFF
TRBJ2-1 TRBV5-1 CASSLREAYNEQFF
TRBJ2-2 TRBV7-9 CASTNLTATNTGELFF
TRBJ2-1 TRBV7-2 CASSLARNRNEQFF
TRBJ2-7 TRBV7-2 CASSVSGSGAYEQYF
TRBJ2-2 TRBV24-1 CATSDPGLRGYTGELFF
TRBJ2-1 TRBV6-1 CASGTPPNNEQFF
TRBJ2-3 TRBV5-6 CASSLFGQGWTDTQYF
TRBJ2-7 TRBV10-3 CAISSAITYEQYF
TRBJ1-5 TRBV18 CASSVQGGQPQHF
TRBJ2-2 TRBV4-3 CASSPQTGSGELFF
TRBJ2-7 TRBV7-6 CASSLGVSSYEQYF
TRBJ2-3 TRBV25-1 CASSHFRGRSTDTQYF
TRBJ2-1 TRBV20-1 CSARGGLAGDNEQFF
TRBJ2-7 TRBV7-9 CASSFGPSSYEQYF
TRBJ2-3 TRBV29-1 CSVAASASVGTQYF
TRBJ2-7 TRBV6-1 CASSGPTSYEQYF
TRBJ1-5 TRBV6-1 CASADRGGQPQHF
TRBJ2-1 TRBV7-9 CASSLLAVLGNEQFF
TRBJ1-1 TRBV5-1 CASSLEGFLSEAFF
TRBJ2-1 TRBV10-3 CAITRDNEQFF
TRBJ1-1 TRBV6-1 CASSEGLTAEAFF
TRBJ2-2 TRBV24-1 CATSDTGKANTGELFF
TRBJ2-1 TRBV12-3/TRBV12-4 CASSSPGLAGRNEQFF
TRBJ1-4 TRBV3-1 CASSLGSTEKLFF
TRBJ1-6 TRBV4-2 CASSQDFSGEDSPLHF
TRBJ2-3 TRBV20-1 CSASGTGNADTQYF
TRBJ2-1 TRBV6-2/TRBV6-3 CASRSNSGSQFGEQFF
TRBJ1-5 TRBV18 CASSPQTTGAGQPQHF
TRBJ2-5 TRBV10-3 CAIRGRQETQYF